This T cell receptor (beta chain) is drawn from a study of response to subunit inactivated influenza vaccine. TCRdb redid the calling of the RT-PCR reads with MiXCR, one entry per CDR3 protein. Of around 190,000 distinct CDR3 sequences in the sample, roughly 8.7% were seen once. As for this clonotype: Its antigen is not known. The germline gene is not matched at one end of the junction; a read error may be the cause.

General study results and limits: The authors suggested that few new T cells are recruited per seasonal influenza vaccination.

Sequencing used non-naive T cells sorted from PBMCs, obtained on the day of vaccination. The sequence derives from a man aged 50 to 60 who received an inactivated influenza vaccine.

This CDR3 is CASSLGARTDTQYF. In DNA form, the CDR3 reads TGTGCCAGCAGTTTAGGAGCTCGCACAGATACGCAGTATTTT. This chain joins TRBV7-9 and TRBJ2-3; no definite D call. The germline V gene has CDR1 SEHNR and CDR2 FQNEAQ (reference sequence). The CDR3 has 14 residues. The whole variable domain, remainder taken from reference TRBV7-9 and TRBJ2-3, is DTGVSQNPRHKITKRGQNVTFRCDPISEHNRLYWYRQTLGQGPEFLTYFQNEAQLEKSRLLSDRFSAERPKGSFSTLEIQRTEQGDSAMYLCASSLGARTDTQYFGPGTRLTVL.